This TCR beta chain was captured in a study of monozygotic twins with cystic fibrosis. Study-wide background: With about 15 PCR cycles, barcoded libraries came from three micrograms of fragmented DNA.

The germline gives CDR1 SGHAT, CDR2 FQDESV (reference sequence). V shed 1 base, J shed 3 bases, and the junction held 2 bases outside the gene matches. This CDR3 comprises 14 residues. The data were produced by immunoSEQ multiplex PCR, yet TCRdb's version contains in-frame clones alone and is incomplete. The data hold fewer than 30,000 clones, with 95% to 97% observed a single time. Findings and limits, study-wide: Monozygotic CF twins shared more identical nucleotide clonotypes than unrelated patients. Median Simpson clonality of 0.0095 suggested naive T cells predominated. In 13 of 16 pairs, V gene usage was closest to the co-twin's.

This clone was seen only once. The antigen remains unidentified. The specimen was blood. The rearrangement uses TRBV11-1 and TRBJ1-1; 7 nucleotides agree with TRBD1. This receptor was taken from a girl between 2 and 10 years old with cystic fibrosis. The CDR3 spells CASSLGQGYTEAFF. The CDR3 nucleotides are TGTGCCAGCAGCTTAGGACAGGGATACACTGAAGCTTTCTTT.